The entry below gives a single T cell receptor (beta chain) sequence along with its context. Its antigen is unknown. Using immunoSEQ multiplex PCR, the repertoire was profiled, and TCRdb retains in-frame clones only, with some absent. The data show about 72,000 clones, about 90% seen once. This sample was taken from a study of OX40 agonist ivuxolimab in advanced cancers. At the level of the study: The study gave patients intravenous ivuxolimab at 0.01 to 10 mg/kg every 2 weeks.

Study outcomes and limitations: Some nonresponders additionally presented with little normalized T-cell clonal expansion.

CDR1 is SNHLY, CDR2 FYNNEI, per germline. V was pared by 7 bases and J by 9 bases, with 10 bases between. The CDR3 extends over 11 amino acids. V gene TRBV2 combines with J gene TRBJ2-1; TRBD1 might be the D (5 bases). The clonotype comes from an adult with an advanced solid tumor such as melanoma, head and neck, liver or kidney cancer. Specimen: CD4+ or CD8+ T cells sorted from blood, collected in a trial of the OX40 agonist ivuxolimab. The CDR3 coding sequence is TGTGCCAGCAATCAGGGTAGTGAGCAGTTCTTC. Translated, it gives CASNQGSEQFF.